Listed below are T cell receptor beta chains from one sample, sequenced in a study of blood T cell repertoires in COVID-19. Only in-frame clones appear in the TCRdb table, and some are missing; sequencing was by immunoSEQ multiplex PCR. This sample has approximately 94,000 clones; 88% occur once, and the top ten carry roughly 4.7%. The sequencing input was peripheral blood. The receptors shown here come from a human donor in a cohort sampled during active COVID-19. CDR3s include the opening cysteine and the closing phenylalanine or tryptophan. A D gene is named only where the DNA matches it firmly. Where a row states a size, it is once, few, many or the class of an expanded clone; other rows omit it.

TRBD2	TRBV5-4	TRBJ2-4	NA	TGTGCCAGCAGCTTGATAGCGGGAGAGAGTCTCGGAGCCAAAAACATTCAGTACTTC	CASSLIAGESLGAKNIQYF
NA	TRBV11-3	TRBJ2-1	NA	TGTGCCAGCAGCTTAGATAGCTATGAGCAGTTCTTC	CASSLDSYEQFF
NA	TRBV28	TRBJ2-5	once	TGTGCCAGCAGTTCCCCTGAGAGATCCCCCGTGGTTGCAGAGACCCAGTACTTC	CASSSPERSPVVAETQYF
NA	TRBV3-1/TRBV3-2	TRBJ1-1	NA	TGTGCCAGCAGCCAAGAGGGGGGGAGCACTGAAGCTTTCTTT	CASSQEGGSTEAFF
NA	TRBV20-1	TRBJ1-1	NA	TGCAGTGCTAGTAGGGGGGGTTCTTCACGCGCTGAAGCTTTCTTT	CSASRGGSSRAEAFF
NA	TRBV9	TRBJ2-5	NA	TGTGCCAGCAGCGTAGACAAGGAGGGGACCCAGTACTTC	CASSVDKEGTQYF
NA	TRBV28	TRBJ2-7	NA	TGTGCCAGCAGTTCAGCCTTTTCCGGGGGTACCTACGAGCAGTACTTC	CASSSAFSGGTYEQYF
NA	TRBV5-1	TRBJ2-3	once	TGCGCCAGCATGAGTAGGTCGAGGGAGAATTTGGGCACAGATACGCAGTATTTT	CASMSRSRENLGTDTQYF
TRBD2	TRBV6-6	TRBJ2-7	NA	TGTGCCAGCATGCGCGGGAGGACCTCCTACGAGCAGTACTTC	CASMRGRTSYEQYF
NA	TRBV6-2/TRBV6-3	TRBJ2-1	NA	TGTGCCAGCAACCCCTCAACCGAGAGCGTCTCCAATGAGCAGTTCTTC	CASNPSTESVSNEQFF
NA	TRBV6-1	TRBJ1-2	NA	TGTGCCAGCAGTGAGGGCTCCTTTAACTATGGCTACACCTTC	CASSEGSFNYGYTF
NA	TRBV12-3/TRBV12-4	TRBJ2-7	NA	TGTGCCAGCAAAGAACAGGGAAGGTACGAGCAGTACTTC	CASKEQGRYEQYF
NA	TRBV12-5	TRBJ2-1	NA	TGTGCTAGTGGTTTGGGTGTTGGAGTCCGCGACAATGAGCAGTTCTTC	CASGLGVGVRDNEQFF
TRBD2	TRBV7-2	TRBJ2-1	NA	TGTGCCAGCAGCCGCCAAGCCATAGCGGGAGGTACCCATGAGCAGTTCTTC	CASSRQAIAGGTHEQFF
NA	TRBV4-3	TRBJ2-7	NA	TGCGCCAGCAGCCAAGAACTACTAGCATCCCACGAGCAGTACTTC	CASSQELLASHEQYF
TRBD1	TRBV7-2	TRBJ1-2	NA	TGTGCCAGCAGCCCCGACAGGGACGGCTATGGCTACACCTTC	CASSPDRDGYGYTF
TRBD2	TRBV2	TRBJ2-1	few	TGTGCCAGCAGTGTTGCAACTAGCGGCAATGAGCAGTTCTTC	CASSVATSGNEQFF
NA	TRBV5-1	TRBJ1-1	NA	TGCGCCAGCAGCTCTTTGACAGGTTCTGAAGCTTTCTTT	CASSSLTGSEAFF
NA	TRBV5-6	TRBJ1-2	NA	TGTGCCAGCAGCTACGGGGGGGCGGGCGGCTACACCTTC	CASSYGGAGGYTF
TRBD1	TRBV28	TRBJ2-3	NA	TGTGCCACCCTGAGACCCCCGGGACAGGGCGGAGATACGCAGTATTTT	CATLRPPGQGGDTQYF
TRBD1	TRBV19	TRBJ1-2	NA	TGTGCCAGTAGTATTCGGACAGGGTACTACTATGGCTACACCTTC	CASSIRTGYYYGYTF
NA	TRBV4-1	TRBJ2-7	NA	TGCGCCAGCAGCCAAACAGGAAGCAAGCAGTACTTC	CASSQTGSKQYF
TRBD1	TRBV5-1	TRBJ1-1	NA	TGCGCCAGCAGCGTGGGACAGGGGGATTCTTTCTTT	CASSVGQGDSFF
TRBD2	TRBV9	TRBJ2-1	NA	TGTGCCAGCAGCGTAGTAGGACTAGCGGGAAGGGAGGACAACAATGAGCAGTTCTTC	CASSVVGLAGREDNNEQFF
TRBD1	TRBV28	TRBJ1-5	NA	TGTGCCAGCAGTTCCTCCCGGACAGGGTTTCAGCCCCAGCATTTT	CASSSSRTGFQPQHF
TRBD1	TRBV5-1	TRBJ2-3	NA	TGCGCCAGCAGCTATGGACAGGGAAGCACAGATACGCAGTATTTT	CASSYGQGSTDTQYF
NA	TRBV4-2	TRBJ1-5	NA	TGTGCCAGCAGCCCCGGAGGTGGGTCGAATCAGCCCCAGCATTTT	CASSPGGGSNQPQHF
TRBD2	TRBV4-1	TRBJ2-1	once	TGCGCCAGCAGCCAAGATGGGGAGGGTTCCTACAATGAGCAGTTCTTC	CASSQDGEGSYNEQFF